This T cell receptor (beta chain) originates from a study of T cell responses to AZD1222 COVID-19 vaccine. Germline V lookup: CDR1 ENHRY, CDR2 SYGVKD. Trimming removed 2 bases from V and 9 bases from J; junction bases left unmatched: 5. This CDR3 region has 15 residues. The method was immunoSEQ multiplex PCR; TCRdb's version includes in-frame clones alone and lacks a portion of them. Among approximately 110,000 clones, approximately 91% were seen once, and the ten largest hold roughly 6.9%. The TCR sequence derives from an adult in good health. The material sequenced was peripheral blood, taken on day 0 of AZD1222 vaccination. The gene calls are TRBV10-3 and TRBJ1-6; TRBD1 matches at 9 bases. CDR3 sequence (DNA): TGTGCCATCAGTGAGGGGGGGACAGGGTTTTCACCCCTCCACTTT. Translated: CAISEGGTGFSPLHF.